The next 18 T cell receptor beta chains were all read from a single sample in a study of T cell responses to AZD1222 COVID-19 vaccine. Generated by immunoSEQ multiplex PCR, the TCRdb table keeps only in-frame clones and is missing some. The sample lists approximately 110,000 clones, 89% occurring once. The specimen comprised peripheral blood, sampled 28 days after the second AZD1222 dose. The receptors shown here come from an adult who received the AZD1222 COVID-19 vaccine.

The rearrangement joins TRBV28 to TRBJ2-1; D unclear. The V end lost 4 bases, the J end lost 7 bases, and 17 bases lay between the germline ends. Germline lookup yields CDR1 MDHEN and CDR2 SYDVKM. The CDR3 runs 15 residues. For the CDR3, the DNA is TGTGCCAGCAGTTCTCTAGGAAGGTATCGGAATGAGCAGTTCTTC. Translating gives CASSSLGRYRNEQFF.

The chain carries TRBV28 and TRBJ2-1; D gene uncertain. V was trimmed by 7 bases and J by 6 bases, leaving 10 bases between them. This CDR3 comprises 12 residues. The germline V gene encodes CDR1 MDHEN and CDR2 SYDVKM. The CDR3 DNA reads TGTGCCAGCACTGTTAGTTTCAATGAGCAGTTCTTC. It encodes CASTVSFNEQFF.

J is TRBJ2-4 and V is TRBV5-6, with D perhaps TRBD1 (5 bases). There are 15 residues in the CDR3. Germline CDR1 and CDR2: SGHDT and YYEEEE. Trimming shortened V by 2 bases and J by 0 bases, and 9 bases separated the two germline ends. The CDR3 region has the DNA TGTGCCAGCAGCTTAAGACAGCTAGCCAAAAACATTCAGTACTTC. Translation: CASSLRQLAKNIQYF.

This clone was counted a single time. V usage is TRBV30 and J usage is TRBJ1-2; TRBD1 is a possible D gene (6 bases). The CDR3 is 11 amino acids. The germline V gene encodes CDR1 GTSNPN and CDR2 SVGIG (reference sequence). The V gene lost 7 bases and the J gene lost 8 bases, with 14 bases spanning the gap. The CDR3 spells CASFAGGGYTF. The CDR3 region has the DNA TGTGCCTCCTTCGCCGGGGGCGGCTACACCTTC. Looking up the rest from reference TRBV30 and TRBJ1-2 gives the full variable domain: SQTIHQWPATLVQPVGSPLSLECTVEGTSNPNLYWYRQAAGRGLQLLFYSVGIGQISSEVPQNLSASRPQDRQFILSSKKLLLSDSGFYLCASFAGGGYTFGSGTRLTVV.

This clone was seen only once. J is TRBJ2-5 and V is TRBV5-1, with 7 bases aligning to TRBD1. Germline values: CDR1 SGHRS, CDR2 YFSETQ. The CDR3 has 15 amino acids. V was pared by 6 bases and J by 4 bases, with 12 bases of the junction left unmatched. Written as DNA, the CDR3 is TGCGCCAGCATCACAGACAGGGTCTTAATAGAGACCCAGTACTTC. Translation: CASITDRVLIETQYF. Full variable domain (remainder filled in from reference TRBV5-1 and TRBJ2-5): KAGVTQTPRYLIKTRGQQVTLSCSPISGHRSVSWYQQTPGQGLQFLFEYFSETQRNKGNFPGRFSGRQFSNSRSEMNVSTLELGDSALYLCASITDRVLIETQYFGPGTRLLVL.

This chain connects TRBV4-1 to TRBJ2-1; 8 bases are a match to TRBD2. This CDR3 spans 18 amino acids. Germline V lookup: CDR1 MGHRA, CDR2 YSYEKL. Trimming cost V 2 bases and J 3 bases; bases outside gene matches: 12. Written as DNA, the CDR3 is TGCGCCAGCAGCCAAAAAAGCCTTAGCGGGATACGCTACAATGAGCAGTTCTTC. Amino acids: CASSQKSLSGIRYNEQFF.

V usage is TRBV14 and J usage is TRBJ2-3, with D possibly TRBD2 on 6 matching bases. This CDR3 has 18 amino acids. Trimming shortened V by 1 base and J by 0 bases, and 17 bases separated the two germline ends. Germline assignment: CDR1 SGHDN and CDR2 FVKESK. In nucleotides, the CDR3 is TGTGCCAGCAGCCAAGGAAGAATAGCGGCTTTTAGCACAGATACGCAGTATTTT. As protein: CASSQGRIAAFSTDTQYF.

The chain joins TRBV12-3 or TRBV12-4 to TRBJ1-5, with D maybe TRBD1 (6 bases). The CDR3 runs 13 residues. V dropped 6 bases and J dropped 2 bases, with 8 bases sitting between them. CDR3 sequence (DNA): TGTGCCAGCAGACAGGGCGGCAATCAGCCCCAGCATTTT. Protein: CASRQGGNQPQHF.

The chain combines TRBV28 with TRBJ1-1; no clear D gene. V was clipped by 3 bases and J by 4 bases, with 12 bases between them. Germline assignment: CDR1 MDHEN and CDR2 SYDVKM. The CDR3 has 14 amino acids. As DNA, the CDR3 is TGTGCCAGCAGTTTTGATTTTGGGAGCACTGAAGCTTTCTTT. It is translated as CASSFDFGSTEAFF.

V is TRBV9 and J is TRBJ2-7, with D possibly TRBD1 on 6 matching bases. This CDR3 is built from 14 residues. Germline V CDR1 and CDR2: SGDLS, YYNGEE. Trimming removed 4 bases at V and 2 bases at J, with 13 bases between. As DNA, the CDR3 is TGTGCCAGCAGCTTGGGACACCTAACCTACGAGCAGTACTTC. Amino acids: CASSLGHLTYEQYF.

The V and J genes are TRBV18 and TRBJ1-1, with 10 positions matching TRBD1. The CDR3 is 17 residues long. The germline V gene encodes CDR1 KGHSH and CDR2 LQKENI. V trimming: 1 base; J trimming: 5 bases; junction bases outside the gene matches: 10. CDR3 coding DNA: TGTGCCAGCTCACCACAGTCCGGGACAGGGGCCGGGACTGAAGCTTTCTTT. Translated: CASSPQSGTGAGTEAFF. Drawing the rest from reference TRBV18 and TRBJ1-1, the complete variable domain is NAGVMQNPRHLVRRRGQEARLRCSPMKGHSHVYWYRQLPEEGLKFMVYLQKENIIDESGMPKERFSAEFPKEGPSILRIQQVVRGDSAAYFCASSPQSGTGAGTEAFFGQGTRLTVV.

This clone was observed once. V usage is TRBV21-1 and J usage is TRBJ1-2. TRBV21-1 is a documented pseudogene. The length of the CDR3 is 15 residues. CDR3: CASSNGNSGNHGYTF. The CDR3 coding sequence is TGTGCCAGCAGCAATGGGAATTCGGGAAACCATGGCTACACCTTC.

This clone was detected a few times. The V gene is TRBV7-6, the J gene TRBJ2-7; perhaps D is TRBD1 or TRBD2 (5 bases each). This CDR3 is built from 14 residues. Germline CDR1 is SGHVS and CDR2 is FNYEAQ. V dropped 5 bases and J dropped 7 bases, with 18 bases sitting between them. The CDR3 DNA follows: TGTGCCAGCAGCACATCCGGGACGTTCGGAGAGCAGTACTTC. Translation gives CASSTSGTFGEQYF.

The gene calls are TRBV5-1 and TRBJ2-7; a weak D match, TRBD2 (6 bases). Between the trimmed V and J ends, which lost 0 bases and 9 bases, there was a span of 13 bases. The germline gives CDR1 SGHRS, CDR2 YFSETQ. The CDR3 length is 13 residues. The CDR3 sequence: CASSLGEASRQYF. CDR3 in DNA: TGCGCCAGCAGCTTGGGGGAGGCATCACGGCAGTACTTC.

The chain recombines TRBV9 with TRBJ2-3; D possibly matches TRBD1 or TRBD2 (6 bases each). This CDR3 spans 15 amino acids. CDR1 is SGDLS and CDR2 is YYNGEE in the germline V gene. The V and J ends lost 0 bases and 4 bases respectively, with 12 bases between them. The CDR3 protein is CASSVGRGRADTQYF. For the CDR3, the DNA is TGTGCCAGCAGCGTAGGCCGGGGGCGGGCAGATACGCAGTATTTT.

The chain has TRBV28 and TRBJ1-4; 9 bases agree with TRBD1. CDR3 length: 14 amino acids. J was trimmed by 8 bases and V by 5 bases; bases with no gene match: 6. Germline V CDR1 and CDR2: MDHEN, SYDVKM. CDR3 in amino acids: CASSTQGAREKLFF. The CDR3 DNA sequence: TGTGCCAGCAGTACACAGGGGGCAAGAGAAAAACTGTTTTTT.

The CDR3: CASNERLTGELFF. The CDR3 DNA reads TGTGCCAGCAATGAGAGACTCACCGGGGAGCTGTTTTTT. The chain has TRBV11-2 and TRBJ2-2; D is unresolved. The CDR3 length is 13 residues. CDR1 and CDR2 from the germline V gene are SGHAT and FQNNGV. Trimming took 7 bases from V and 4 from J, leaving 10 bases between them.

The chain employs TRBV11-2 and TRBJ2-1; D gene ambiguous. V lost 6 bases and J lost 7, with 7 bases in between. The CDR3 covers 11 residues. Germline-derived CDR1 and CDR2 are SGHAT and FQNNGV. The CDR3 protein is CASRAYNEQFF. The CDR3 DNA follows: TGTGCCAGCAGGGCGTATAATGAGCAGTTCTTC.